A selection of T cell receptor beta chains follows, all from one sample in a study of blood T cell repertoires in COVID-19. Some clones are missing from TCRdb's copy, which holds only in-frame ones; the method was immunoSEQ multiplex PCR. The sample holds some 210,000 clones, 70% to 90% seen once. The sequenced material came from peripheral blood. The receptors originated from a woman between 40 and 50 years old who had recovered from COVID-19. Both conserved end residues are part of each CDR3. Each record gives: D gene, J gene, clone size, V gene, CDR3 DNA, CDR3 protein. D genes are given only for firm matches. Only part of the rows carry a size: once, few, many, or a class if the clone is expanded.

TRBD2	TRBJ2-7	-	TRBV5-1	TGCGCCAGCAGCTTACGACTAGCCGACACCTCAACCTACGAGCAGTACTTC	CASSLRLADTSTYEQYF
-	TRBJ1-2	-	TRBV4-2	TGTGCCAGCAGTTCCGAACAGGCAGCTAACTATGGCTACACCTTC	CASSSEQAANYGYTF
TRBD2	TRBJ2-5	-	TRBV3-1/TRBV3-2	TGTGCCAGCAGCCAAGATGGCGGGGGCCAAGAGACCCAGTACTTC	CASSQDGGGQETQYF
-	TRBJ2-5	-	TRBV18	TGTGCCAGCTCACCTGGACGGGAACAAGAGACCCAGTACTTC	CASSPGREQETQYF
-	TRBJ2-5	once	TRBV12-5	TGTGCTAGTGGTTTGTGGACAGATTTGGAGACCCAGTACTTC	CASGLWTDLETQYF
TRBD1	TRBJ1-1	once	TRBV6-2/TRBV6-3	TGTGCCAGCAGTCGGTCCGGGACAGGGGGCTCGGTTGCTTTCTTT	CASSRSGTGGSVAFF
TRBD1	TRBJ2-5	-	TRBV15	TGTGCCACCAGCAGTGAAAGACAGGGCCAAGAGACCCAGTACTTC	CATSSERQGQETQYF
-	TRBJ1-1	-	TRBV28	TGTGCCAGCAGTACCCCGCAGAGGCAGCCTAAAGCTTTCTTT	CASSTPQRQPKAFF
TRBD1	TRBJ1-2	-	TRBV6-5	TGTGCCAGCAGTTGGACAGGGGGCGGCGGCTACACCTTC	CASSWTGGGGYTF
-	TRBJ2-3	-	TRBV5-4	TGTGCCAGCAGCCCCGCGGGTGGTGATACGCAGTATTTT	CASSPAGGDTQYF
TRBD2	TRBJ2-3	-	TRBV15	TGTGCCACCAGACTTGGACTAGCGGGAGTCACAGATACGCAGTATTTT	CATRLGLAGVTDTQYF
-	TRBJ1-3	once	TRBV25-1	TGTGCCAGCAGTTCAACTGGAAACACCATATATTTT	CASSSTGNTIYF
TRBD1	TRBJ1-2	-	TRBV27	TGTGCCAGCAGTTCGGACCGGGACAGGGGGTTTCACACCTTC	CASSSDRDRGFHTF
TRBD1	TRBJ1-4	-	TRBV7-9	TGTGCCAGCAGCCAAGGACAGGATACTAATGAAAAACTGTTTTTT	CASSQGQDTNEKLFF
TRBD1	TRBJ1-2	-	TRBV27	TGTGCCAGCAGTCCGTTGACAGGGCAAAACTATGGCTACACCTTC	CASSPLTGQNYGYTF
TRBD2	TRBJ2-4	-	TRBV7-2	TGTGCCAGCACGGATAGCGGGGGTGTACAGTACTTC	CASTDSGGVQYF
TRBD2	TRBJ2-7	-	TRBV28	TGTGCCAGCACGTTAGCGGGAGGGCCAAACGAGCAGTACTTC	CASTLAGGPNEQYF
TRBD2	TRBJ2-2	-	TRBV24-1	TGTGCCACCGAAGCGGGGACGGGAATCGGGGAGCTGTTTTTT	CATEAGTGIGELFF
TRBD1	TRBJ2-7	-	TRBV3-1/TRBV3-2	TGTGCCAGCAGCCAGGGTGGACAGGGGAACTACGAGCAGTACTTC	CASSQGGQGNYEQYF
TRBD1	TRBJ2-7	-	TRBV7-9	TGTGCCAGCAGCTCAACAGGGGTTCGGGAGCAGTACTTC	CASSSTGVREQYF
TRBD1	TRBJ1-4	-	TRBV9	TGTGCCAGCAGCCCCGGGGCAGGGGGCCGCGAAAAACTGTTTTTT	CASSPGAGGREKLFF
TRBD1	TRBJ2-7	few	TRBV25-1	TGTGCCAGCAGTGAATCTTCCCCGGGACAGCCGTACGAGCAGTACTTC	CASSESSPGQPYEQYF
-	TRBJ1-1	-	TRBV10-3	TGTGCCATCAGGAGGGAAGACACTGAAGCTTTCTTT	CAIRREDTEAFF
-	TRBJ1-1	-	TRBV27	TGTGCCAGCAGGGCGGGGCGAGGTATTAACACTGAAGCTTTCTTT	CASRAGRGINTEAFF
-	TRBJ1-5	-	TRBV15	TGTGCCACCAGCAGAGATCTAGGAAACGCAATCTTGACCCAGCATTTT	CATSRDLGNAILTQHF
-	TRBJ1-2	few	TRBV7-9	TGTGCCAGCAGCTTAGACCACCTAGCTAACTATGGCTACACCTTC	CASSLDHLANYGYTF
-	TRBJ2-1	few	TRBV18	TGTGCCAGCTCACCAGCGGGACAGCACTACAATGAGCAGTTCTTC	CASSPAGQHYNEQFF
-	TRBJ1-5	-	TRBV9	TGTGCCAGCAGCGCAGGGGCTGGGGACAATCAGCCCCAGCATTTT	CASSAGAGDNQPQHF
TRBD1	TRBJ2-5	-	TRBV5-1	TGCGCCAGCAGTCCCGGAGGGACAGGGGGCTGGGACCAAGAGACCCAGTACTTC	CASSPGGTGGWDQETQYF
-	TRBJ2-2	-	TRBV18	TGTGCCAGCTACCGACAGGACACTACCGGGGAGCTGTTTTTT	CASYRQDTTGELFF
TRBD2	TRBJ2-1	-	TRBV28	TGTGCCAGCAATTTGGCGGGAGGGCCGGGCTACAATGAGCAGTTCTTC	CASNLAGGPGYNEQFF
-	TRBJ2-2	few	TRBV2	TGTGCCAGCAGTGAAGATTTGAGGATGGGCGGGGAGCTGTTTTTT	CASSEDLRMGGELFF
-	TRBJ2-3	-	TRBV9	TGTGCCAGCAGCGTAGGAGGAGGGGTGCGAGATACGCAGTATTTT	CASSVGGGVRDTQYF
-	TRBJ1-6	-	TRBV5-6	TGTGCCAGCAGCGATACTTCAGGGGAGGGTCTTAATTCACCCCTCCACTTT	CASSDTSGEGLNSPLHF
-	TRBJ2-3	-	TRBV4-2	TGTGCCAGCAGCCAAGACCTTTCCTTGGGACTCCGCACAGATACGCAGTATTTT	CASSQDLSLGLRTDTQYF
-	TRBJ1-3	once	TRBV3-1/TRBV3-2	TGTGCCAGCAGCCAAGATGACAAACTGGTGTCTATCTCTGGAAACACCATATATTTT	CASSQDDKLVSISGNTIYF
-	TRBJ1-1	-	TRBV6-1	TGTGCCAGCAGTGACCCGCGGGGCCGGAACACTGAAGCTTTCTTT	CASSDPRGRNTEAFF
TRBD1	TRBJ1-4	-	TRBV7-9	TGTGCCAGCAGCCCCGGGGGACAGGGGGCCGGGGAAAAACTGTTTTTT	CASSPGGQGAGEKLFF
TRBD2	TRBJ2-2	-	TRBV6-5	TGTGCCAGCAGTTACTCGCAACTAGCGGCAACCGGGGAGCTGTTTTTT	CASSYSQLAATGELFF
TRBD2	TRBJ2-6	-	TRBV9	TGTGCCAGCCGCGGGGACTACTCTGGGGCCAACGTCCTGACTTTC	CASRGDYSGANVLTF
TRBD2	TRBJ2-2	-	TRBV6-4	TGTGCCAGCAGTGAACAGGGACTAGCGGGAGCGGGCACCGGGGAGCTGTTTTTT	CASSEQGLAGAGTGELFF
-	TRBJ2-5	-	TRBV5-1	TGCGCCAGCAGCTCAGGGGTCGGAGAGACCCAGTACTTC	CASSSGVGETQYF
-	TRBJ1-1	-	TRBV29-1	TGCAGCGCCCCACCGCCAGGGTTATCGAACACTGAAGCTTTCTTT	CSAPPPGLSNTEAFF
-	TRBJ1-6	-	TRBV5-1	TGCGCCAGCAGCTTGGTTTCAGGGGCCAATAATTCACCCCTCCACTTT	CASSLVSGANNSPLHF
TRBD1	TRBJ2-5	-	TRBV12-5	TGTGCTAGTGGCACAGGGGAGACCCCGTACCAAGAGACCCAGTACTTC	CASGTGETPYQETQYF
TRBD2	TRBJ2-1	-	TRBV30	TGTGCCTGGAGTGTACTTTTTAGAAAGCGGGAGTTTAGGTATGAGCAGTTCTTC	CAWSVLFRKREFRYEQFF
-	TRBJ2-5	-	TRBV7-6	TGTGCCAGCAGCTTTAGCCTCAGGACCATACCGGGGGAGACCCAGTACTTC	CASSFSLRTIPGETQYF